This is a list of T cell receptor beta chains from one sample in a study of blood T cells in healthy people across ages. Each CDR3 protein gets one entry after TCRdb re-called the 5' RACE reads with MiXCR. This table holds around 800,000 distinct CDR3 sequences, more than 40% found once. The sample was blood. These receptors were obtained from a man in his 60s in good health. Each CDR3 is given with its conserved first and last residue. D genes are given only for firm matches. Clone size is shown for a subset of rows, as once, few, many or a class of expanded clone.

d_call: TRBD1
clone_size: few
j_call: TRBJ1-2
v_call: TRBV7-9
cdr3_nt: TGTGCCAGCAGCTCCGGACAGGGAGCGGCTATCGATGGCTACACCTTC
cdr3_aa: CASSSGQGAAIDGYTF

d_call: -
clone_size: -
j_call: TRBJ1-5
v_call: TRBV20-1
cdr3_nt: TGCAGTGCTAGAGACGATGAGGGGGGTCATCAGCCCCAGCATTTT
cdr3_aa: CSARDDEGGHQPQHF

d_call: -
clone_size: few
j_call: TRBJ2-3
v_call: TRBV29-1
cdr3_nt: TGCAGCGTTGAGTTCTCCACAGATACGCAGTATTTT
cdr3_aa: CSVEFSTDTQYF

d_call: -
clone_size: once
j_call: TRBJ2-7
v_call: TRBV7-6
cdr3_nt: TGTGCCAGCAGCTCTTCAAGCACCGTCTCCGAGCAGTACTTC
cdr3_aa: CASSSSSTVSEQYF

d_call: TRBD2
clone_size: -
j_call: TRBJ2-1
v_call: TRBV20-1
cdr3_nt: TGCAGTGCTCCGACTAGCGGATTAAACAATGAGCAGTTCTTC
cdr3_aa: CSAPTSGLNNEQFF

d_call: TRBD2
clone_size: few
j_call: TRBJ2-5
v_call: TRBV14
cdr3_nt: TGTGCCAGCAGCCCTATAGCGGGGCTGGGTAAGACCCAGTACTTC
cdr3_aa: CASSPIAGLGKTQYF

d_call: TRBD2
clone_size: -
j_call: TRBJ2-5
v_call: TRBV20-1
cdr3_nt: TGCAGTGCTAGTGCTAGCGGGGAGTTAGGGACCCAGTACTTC
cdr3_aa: CSASASGELGTQYF

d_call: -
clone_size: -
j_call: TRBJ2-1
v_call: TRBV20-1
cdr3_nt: TGCAGTGCTAGAGGTAGTGAGGTGGCTGACTACAATGAGCAGTTCTTC
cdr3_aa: CSARGSEVADYNEQFF

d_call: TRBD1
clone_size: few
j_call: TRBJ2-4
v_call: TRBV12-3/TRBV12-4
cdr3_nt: TGTGCCAGCAGTTTCAGGACAGGGGGTTCAACAAACATTCAGTACTTC
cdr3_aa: CASSFRTGGSTNIQYF

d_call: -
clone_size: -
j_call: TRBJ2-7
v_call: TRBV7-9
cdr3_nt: TGTGTCAGCAGCTTATCCTGGGTAGACTACGAGCAGTACTTC
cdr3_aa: CVSSLSWVDYEQYF

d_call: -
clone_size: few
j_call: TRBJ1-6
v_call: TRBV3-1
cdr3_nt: TGTGCCAGCAGCCAAGATTACCGGCAGGCCGCAGGGTTGGGTTCACCCCTCCACTTT
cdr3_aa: CASSQDYRQAAGLGSPLHF

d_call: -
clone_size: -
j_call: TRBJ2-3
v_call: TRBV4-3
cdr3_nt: TGCGCCAGCAGCCAAGATCTGGGCGGGGAGGGCACAGATACGCAGTATTTT
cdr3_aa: CASSQDLGGEGTDTQYF

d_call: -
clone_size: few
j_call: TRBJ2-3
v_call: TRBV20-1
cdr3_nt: TGCAGTGCTGACTCAAGGGGCGCAGATACGCAGTATTTT
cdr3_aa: CSADSRGADTQYF

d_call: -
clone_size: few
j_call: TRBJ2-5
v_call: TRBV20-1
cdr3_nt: TGCAGTGCTAGAGTCGAACGGGACTTCCAAGAGACCCAGTACTTC
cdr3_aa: CSARVERDFQETQYF

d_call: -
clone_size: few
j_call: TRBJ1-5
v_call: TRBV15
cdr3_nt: TGTGCCACCAGCAGAGATAGGGGGGGCAAGCATTTT
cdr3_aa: CATSRDRGGKHF

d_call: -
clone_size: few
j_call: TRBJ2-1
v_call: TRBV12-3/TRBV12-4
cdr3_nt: TGTGCCAGCACTGGGGCCTCCTACAATGAGCAGTTCTTC
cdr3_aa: CASTGASYNEQFF

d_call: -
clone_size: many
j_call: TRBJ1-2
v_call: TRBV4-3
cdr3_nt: TGCGCCAGCAGCCAAGAACCCACCTCAGGGGCAAACTATGGCTACACCTTC
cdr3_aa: CASSQEPTSGANYGYTF

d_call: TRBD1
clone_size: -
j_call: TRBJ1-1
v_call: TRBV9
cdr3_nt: TGTGCCAGCAGCTCACAGGGGGCCGGCACTGAAGCTTTCTTT
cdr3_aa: CASSSQGAGTEAFF

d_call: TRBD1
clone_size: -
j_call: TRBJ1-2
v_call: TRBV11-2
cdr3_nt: TGTGCCAGCAGCCAGGACAGGGATCATGGCTACACCTTC
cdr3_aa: CASSQDRDHGYTF

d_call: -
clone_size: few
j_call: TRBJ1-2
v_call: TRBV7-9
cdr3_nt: TGTGCCAGCAGCTTAGTGGCTGGCTACACCTTC
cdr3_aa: CASSLVAGYTF

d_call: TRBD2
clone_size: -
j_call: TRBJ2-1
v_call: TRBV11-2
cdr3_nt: TGTGCCAGCAGCTTTGGTAGCGGGGGGGCGGATGAGCAGTTCTTC
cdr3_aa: CASSFGSGGADEQFF

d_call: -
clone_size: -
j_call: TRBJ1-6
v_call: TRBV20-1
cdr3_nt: TGCAGTGGTTCCCGGAGGGTCCAGAATTCACCCCTCCACTTT
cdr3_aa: CSGSRRVQNSPLHF

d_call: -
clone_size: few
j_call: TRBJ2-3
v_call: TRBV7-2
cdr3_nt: TGTGCCAGCAGCTTAACCCAAAGGGGGGATACGCAGTATTTT
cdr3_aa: CASSLTQRGDTQYF

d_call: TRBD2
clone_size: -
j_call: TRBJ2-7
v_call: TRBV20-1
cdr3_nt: TGCAGTGCTACCAGACTAGCGGGGGAGTCCTACGAGCAGTACTTC
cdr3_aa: CSATRLAGESYEQYF

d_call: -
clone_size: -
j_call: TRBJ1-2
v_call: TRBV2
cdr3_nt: TGTGCCAGCAGTGAAGCTACAAGCTATGGCTGCACCTTC
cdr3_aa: CASSEATSYGCTF

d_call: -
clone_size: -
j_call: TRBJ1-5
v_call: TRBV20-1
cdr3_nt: TGCAGTGCTAGAGTGCCGGGACGGAGCAATCAGCCCCAGCATTTT
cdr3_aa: CSARVPGRSNQPQHF

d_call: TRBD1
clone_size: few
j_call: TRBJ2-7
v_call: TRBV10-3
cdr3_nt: TGTGCCATCAGTAACCACGGACAGGGGGACGAGCAGTACTTC
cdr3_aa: CAISNHGQGDEQYF

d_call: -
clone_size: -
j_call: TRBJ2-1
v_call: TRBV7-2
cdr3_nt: TGTGCCAGCAGCTTAGGAACAGGGATGGGTGAGCAGTTCTTC
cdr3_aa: CASSLGTGMGEQFF

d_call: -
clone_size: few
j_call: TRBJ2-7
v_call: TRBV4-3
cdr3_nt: TGCGCCAGCAGCCCAAAGAGGCAGGGCTACGAGCAGTACTTC
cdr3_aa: CASSPKRQGYEQYF

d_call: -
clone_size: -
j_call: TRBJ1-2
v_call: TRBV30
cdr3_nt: TGTGCCTGGAGTTTTACAGGGAGAAGTGTGGAAGGCTACACCTTC
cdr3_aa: CAWSFTGRSVEGYTF

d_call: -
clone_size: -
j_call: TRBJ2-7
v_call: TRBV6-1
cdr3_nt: TGTGCCAGCAGTGTTAGTCCTCGGCGTGACTACGAGCAGTACTTC
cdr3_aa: CASSVSPRRDYEQYF

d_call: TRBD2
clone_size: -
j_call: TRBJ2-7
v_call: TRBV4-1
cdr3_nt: TGCGCCAGCAGAGATGACAGCGGGGCAACCTACGAGCAGTACTTC
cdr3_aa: CASRDDSGATYEQYF

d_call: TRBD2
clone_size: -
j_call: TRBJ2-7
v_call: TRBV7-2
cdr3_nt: TGTGCCAACAGTCGAAAAGCGGGGGGTAGTCACGAGCAGTACTTC
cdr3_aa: CANSRKAGGSHEQYF

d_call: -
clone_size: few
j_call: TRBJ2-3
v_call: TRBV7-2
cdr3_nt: TGTGCCAGCAGCTTAGCGATCCCCAACACAGATACGCAGTATTTT
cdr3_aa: CASSLAIPNTDTQYF

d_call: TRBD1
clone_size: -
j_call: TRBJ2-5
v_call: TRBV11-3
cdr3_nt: TGTGCCAGCAGCCCCAATGGACAGGGCCCCTACGAGCGGTACTTC
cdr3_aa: CASSPNGQGPYERYF

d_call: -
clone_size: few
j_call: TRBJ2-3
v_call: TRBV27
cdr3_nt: TGTGCCAGCAGTTTCAAGGCCTATAACACAGATACGCAGTATTTT
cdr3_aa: CASSFKAYNTDTQYF

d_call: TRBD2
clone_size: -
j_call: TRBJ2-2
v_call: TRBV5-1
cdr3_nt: TGCGCCAGCAGCCTCCCTAGCGGGTCGAACACCGGGGAGCTGTTTTTT
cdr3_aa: CASSLPSGSNTGELFF

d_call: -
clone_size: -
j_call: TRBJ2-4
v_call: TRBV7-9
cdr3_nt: TGTGCCAGCAGCTTAGGAGGGGTCGGTGTGGAAAACATTCAGTACTTC
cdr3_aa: CASSLGGVGVENIQYF

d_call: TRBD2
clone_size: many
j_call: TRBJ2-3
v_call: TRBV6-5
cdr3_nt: TGTGCCAGCAGTTCCACCCTCGGGGGCGGGGGGTCCCCAGATACGCAGTATTTT
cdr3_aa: CASSSTLGGGGSPDTQYF

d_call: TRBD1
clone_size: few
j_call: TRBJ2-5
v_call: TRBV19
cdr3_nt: TGTGCCAGTAGGCCAGGGGGAATCCAAGAGACCCAGTACTTC
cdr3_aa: CASRPGGIQETQYF

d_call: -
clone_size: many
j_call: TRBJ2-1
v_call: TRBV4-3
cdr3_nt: TGCGCCAGCAGCCAAACAGAGTACAATGAGCAGTTCTTC
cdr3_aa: CASSQTEYNEQFF

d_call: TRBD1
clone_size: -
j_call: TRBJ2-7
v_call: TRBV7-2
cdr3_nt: TGTGCCAGCAGCTTACACTGGGGGACAGGCGGGCGCGAGCAGTACTTC
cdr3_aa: CASSLHWGTGGREQYF

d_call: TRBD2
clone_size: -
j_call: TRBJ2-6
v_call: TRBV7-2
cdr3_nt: TGTGCCAGCAGCCCACTCGGGACTAGGGGAAACGTCCTGACTTTC
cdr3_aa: CASSPLGTRGNVLTF

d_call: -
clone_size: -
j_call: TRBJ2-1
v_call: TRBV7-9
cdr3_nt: TGTGCCAGCAGCCCACTCGGCGGGGAGTCCTACAATGAGCAGTTCTTC
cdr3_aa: CASSPLGGESYNEQFF

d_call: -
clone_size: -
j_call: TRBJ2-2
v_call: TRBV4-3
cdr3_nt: TGCGCCAGCAGCCGAGAAGGAGGCCACACCGGGGAGCTGTTTTTT
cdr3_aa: CASSREGGHTGELFF

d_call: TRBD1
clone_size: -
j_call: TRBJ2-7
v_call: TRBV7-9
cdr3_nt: TGTGCCAGCAGCTTAGTCTCGGGACAGAACGACGAGCAGTACTTC
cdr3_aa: CASSLVSGQNDEQYF

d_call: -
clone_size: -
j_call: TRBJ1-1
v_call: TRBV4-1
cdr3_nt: TGCGCCAGCAGCCCTCCAGGCAGCCGCATGAACACTGAAGCTTTCTTT
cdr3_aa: CASSPPGSRMNTEAFF

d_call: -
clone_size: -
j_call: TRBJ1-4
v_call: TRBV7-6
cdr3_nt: TGTGCCAGCAGCTCTAGCGGGGGAAATGAAAAACTGTTTTTT
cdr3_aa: CASSSSGGNEKLFF

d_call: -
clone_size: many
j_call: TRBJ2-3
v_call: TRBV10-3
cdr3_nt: TGTGCCATCAGTGAACACACAGATACGCAGTATTTT
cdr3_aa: CAISEHTDTQYF

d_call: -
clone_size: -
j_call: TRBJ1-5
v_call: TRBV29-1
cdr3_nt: TGCAGCGTTGGCGGTCCGAATCAGTCCCAGCATTTT
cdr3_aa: CSVGGPNQSQHF

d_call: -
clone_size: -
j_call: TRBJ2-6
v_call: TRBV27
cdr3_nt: TGTGCCAGCAGTTTTACAGGTTACTCTGGGGCCAACGTCCTGACTTTC
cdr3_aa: CASSFTGYSGANVLTF

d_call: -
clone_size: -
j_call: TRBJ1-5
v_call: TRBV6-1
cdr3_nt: TGTGCCAGCAGTGAGGCGTGGCAGCCCCAGCATTTT
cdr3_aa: CASSEAWQPQHF

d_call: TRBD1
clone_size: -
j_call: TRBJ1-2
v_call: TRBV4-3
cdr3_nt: TGCGCCAGCAGTCAGGCTGGGGACAGGGGAATCTATGGCTACACCTTC
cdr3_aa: CASSQAGDRGIYGYTF

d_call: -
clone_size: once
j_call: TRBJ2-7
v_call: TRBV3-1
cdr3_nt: TGTGCCAGCAGCCAAGAAACCGGGGTGGGGCAGTACTTC
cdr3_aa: CASSQETGVGQYF

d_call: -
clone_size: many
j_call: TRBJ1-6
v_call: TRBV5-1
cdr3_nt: TGCGCCAGCAGCATCGCCGGTCCCAGCGGTTCACCCCTCCACTTT
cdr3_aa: CASSIAGPSGSPLHF